This T cell receptor beta chain was found in a study of T cell responses to AZD1222 COVID-19 vaccine. The method was immunoSEQ multiplex PCR; TCRdb's version includes in-frame clones alone and lacks a portion of them. The sample lists approximately 130,000 clones, roughly 92% occurring once. As regards this clone: Its antigen is still unknown.

Study outcomes and limitations: The donor cohort was predominantly white British with a female majority, and clonal diversity may have been underestimated. The study identified only six AZD1222 recipients as seropositive at baseline.

There are 16 residues in the CDR3. V dropped 0 bases and J dropped 5; count of bases not matched to a gene: 6. Germline CDR1 reads SGHRS; CDR2 reads YFSETQ. The starting material was peripheral blood, obtained on day 0 of AZD1222 vaccination. The chain links TRBV5-1 to TRBJ2-3; 10 positions agree with TRBD2. The receptor comes from an adult in good health. Here the CDR3 DNA reads TGCGCCAGCAGCTTGGGGAGCGGGGGGGCCGTAGATACGCAGTATTTT. Amino acid sequence: CASSLGSGGAVDTQYF.